A selection of T cell receptor beta chains follows, all from one sample in a study of vaccination effects on CD4 cells after COVID-19. These receptors' targets are unknown. Libraries were prepared by immunoSEQ multiplex PCR; TCRdb keeps only in-frame clonotypes and omits some of them. The data hold around 79,000 clones, with approximately 81% observed a single time. The sample here was CD4+ T cells from PBMCs cultured with HCoV-229E spike peptides, taken before COVID-19 vaccination. The receptors stem from a human donor who received a COVID-19 vaccine. The CDR3 runs from the conserved cysteine through the conserved F or W. D genes are given only for firm matches. Not all rows give a size; the values are once, few, many and, for expanded clones, a class.

cdr3_aa: CASSKGNQPQHF; cdr3_nt: TGTGCCAGTAGTAAGGGTAATCAGCCCCAGCATTTT; j_call: TRBJ1-5; clone_size: NA; v_call: TRBV19; d_call: NA
cdr3_aa: CASSPRGRDTQYF; cdr3_nt: TGTGCCAGCAGCCCCCGGGGGCGGGATACGCAGTATTTT; j_call: TRBJ2-3; clone_size: NA; v_call: TRBV7-3; d_call: NA
cdr3_aa: CAWSASRDRATEAFF; cdr3_nt: TGTGCCTGGAGTGCGTCCCGGGACAGGGCCACTGAAGCTTTCTTT; j_call: TRBJ1-1; clone_size: NA; v_call: TRBV30; d_call: TRBD1
cdr3_aa: CATSDPRGDQRTDTQYF; cdr3_nt: TGTGCCACCAGTGATCCTAGGGGGGACCAACGCACAGATACGCAGTATTTT; j_call: TRBJ2-3; clone_size: few; v_call: TRBV24-1; d_call: NA
cdr3_aa: CAIRPSGGAWDEQFF; cdr3_nt: TGTGCCATCAGACCGAGCGGGGGGGCCTGGGATGAGCAGTTCTTC; j_call: TRBJ2-1; clone_size: once; v_call: TRBV10-3; d_call: TRBD2
cdr3_aa: CASSIPGDSAIQDTQYF; cdr3_nt: TGCGCCAGCAGCATTCCTGGGGACAGCGCCATCCAAGATACGCAGTATTTT; j_call: TRBJ2-3; clone_size: NA; v_call: TRBV5-1; d_call: TRBD1
cdr3_aa: CASSHPGQGANTEAFF; cdr3_nt: TGTGCCAGCAGCCACCCAGGACAGGGGGCGAACACTGAAGCTTTCTTT; j_call: TRBJ1-1; clone_size: NA; v_call: TRBV3-1/TRBV3-2; d_call: TRBD1
cdr3_aa: CASSRGKVDSGNTIYF; cdr3_nt: TGTGCCAGCAGTCGAGGGAAAGTGGATAGTGGAAACACCATATATTTT; j_call: TRBJ1-3; clone_size: NA; v_call: TRBV6-6; d_call: NA
cdr3_aa: CASSLVWGAGDTQYF; cdr3_nt: TGTGCCAGCAGCTTAGTTTGGGGGGCCGGGGATACGCAGTATTTT; j_call: TRBJ2-3; clone_size: once; v_call: TRBV7-2; d_call: NA
cdr3_aa: CASSVDSQTGRTQHF; cdr3_nt: TGTGCCAGCAGCGTAGATAGTCAAACGGGGAGGACCCAGCATTTT; j_call: TRBJ1-5; clone_size: NA; v_call: TRBV7-2; d_call: NA
cdr3_aa: CASTPGTGRNTEAFF; cdr3_nt: TGTGCCAGCACCCCCGGGACAGGGAGAAACACTGAAGCTTTCTTT; j_call: TRBJ1-1; clone_size: NA; v_call: TRBV2; d_call: TRBD1
cdr3_aa: CASSLNPTVDGYTF; cdr3_nt: TGTGCCAGCAGCTTAAACCCGACAGTAGATGGCTACACCTTC; j_call: TRBJ1-2; clone_size: NA; v_call: TRBV7-3; d_call: NA
cdr3_aa: CATRVRGANEKLFF; cdr3_nt: TGTGCCACCCGAGTCCGGGGGGCTAATGAAAAACTGTTTTTT; j_call: TRBJ1-4; clone_size: few; v_call: TRBV19; d_call: NA
cdr3_aa: CASSAARRIHSNQPQHF; cdr3_nt: TGTGCCAGCTCAGCTGCCAGGCGGATCCATAGCAATCAGCCCCAGCATTTT; j_call: TRBJ1-5; clone_size: NA; v_call: TRBV18; d_call: NA
cdr3_aa: CASSPLGAGTDTQYF; cdr3_nt: TGTGCCAGCAGTCCCTTGGGGGCAGGGACAGATACGCAGTATTTT; j_call: TRBJ2-3; clone_size: NA; v_call: TRBV27; d_call: NA
cdr3_aa: CASSEGGPVGIGELFF; cdr3_nt: TGTGCCAGCAGTGAGGGTGGGCCGGTCGGGATCGGGGAGCTGTTTTTT; j_call: TRBJ2-2; clone_size: NA; v_call: TRBV2; d_call: NA
cdr3_aa: CASSPTDLAKNIQYF; cdr3_nt: TGCGCCAGCAGCCCCACGGATTTAGCCAAAAACATTCAGTACTTC; j_call: TRBJ2-4; clone_size: NA; v_call: TRBV5-1; d_call: NA
cdr3_aa: CAWSPRGGAGETQYF; cdr3_nt: TGTGCCTGGAGTCCCCGCGGAGGGGCGGGGGAGACCCAGTACTTC; j_call: TRBJ2-5; clone_size: NA; v_call: TRBV30; d_call: NA
cdr3_aa: CASSLGQGAEAFF; cdr3_nt: TGTGCCAGCAGTTTGGGACAGGGCGCTGAAGCTTTCTTT; j_call: TRBJ1-1; clone_size: NA; v_call: TRBV11-2; d_call: TRBD1
cdr3_aa: CASSDYGTGSNEKLFF; cdr3_nt: TGTGCCAGCAGCGATTACGGGACAGGCTCTAATGAAAAACTGTTTTTT; j_call: TRBJ1-4; clone_size: NA; v_call: TRBV2; d_call: TRBD1
cdr3_aa: CASSSHHTGELFF; cdr3_nt: TGTGCCAGCAGCTCTCACCACACCGGGGAGCTGTTTTTT; j_call: TRBJ2-2; clone_size: few; v_call: TRBV12-3/TRBV12-4; d_call: NA
cdr3_aa: CASSLQGANVQPQHF; cdr3_nt: TGTGCCAGCAGCTTACAGGGGGCTAACGTCCAGCCCCAGCATTTT; j_call: TRBJ1-5; clone_size: NA; v_call: TRBV5-6; d_call: TRBD1
cdr3_aa: CASSSRGFADTQYF; cdr3_nt: TGCGCCAGCAGTTCTCGGGGCTTTGCAGATACGCAGTATTTT; j_call: TRBJ2-3; clone_size: NA; v_call: TRBV5-1; d_call: NA
cdr3_aa: CASSPPAQIQETQYF; cdr3_nt: TGTGCCAGCTCACCACCGGCGCAGATCCAAGAGACCCAGTACTTC; j_call: TRBJ2-5; clone_size: NA; v_call: TRBV18; d_call: NA
cdr3_aa: CASSWTDSSYNEQFF; cdr3_nt: TGTGCCAGCTCATGGACAGACAGCTCCTACAATGAGCAGTTCTTC; j_call: TRBJ2-1; clone_size: NA; v_call: TRBV18; d_call: NA
cdr3_aa: CASSYGETGSREKLFF; cdr3_nt: TGTGCCAGCAGCTACGGGGAGACAGGGTCAAGGGAAAAACTGTTTTTT; j_call: TRBJ1-4; clone_size: NA; v_call: TRBV7-9; d_call: TRBD1
cdr3_aa: CASRKGAGGQETQYF; cdr3_nt: TGTGCCAGTAGGAAGGGAGCGGGGGGGCAAGAGACCCAGTACTTC; j_call: TRBJ2-5; clone_size: NA; v_call: TRBV19; d_call: TRBD2
cdr3_aa: CASSGVTGGSGNTIYF; cdr3_nt: TGTGCCAGCAGCGGAGTGACAGGGGGCTCCGGAAACACCATATATTTT; j_call: TRBJ1-3; clone_size: NA; v_call: TRBV9; d_call: TRBD1
cdr3_aa: CASSWWSEAFF; cdr3_nt: TGTGCCAGCAGCTGGTGGTCTGAAGCTTTCTTT; j_call: TRBJ1-1; clone_size: few; v_call: TRBV5-8; d_call: NA